The 26 T cell receptor beta chains below come from one sample, sequenced in a study of blood T cell repertoires in COVID-19. Sequenced by immunoSEQ multiplex PCR; TCRdb stores in-frame clones only, minus some. The sample lists roughly 280,000 clones, around nine tenths seen once, with approximately 8.2% in the top ten. Sequenced sample: peripheral blood. The source of these receptors is a middle-aged man with active or convalescent COVID-19.

The chain has TRBV5-1 and TRBJ2-7; TRBD2 matches 8 bases. Trimming took 0 bases from V and 4 from J; bases not matched to a gene: 9. Germline V lookup: CDR1 SGHRS, CDR2 YFSETQ. The CDR3 has 16 amino acids. CDR3 nucleotides: TGCGCCAGCAGCTTGGCGGGGGGGACAAGTACTTACGAGCAGTACTTC. It specifies CASSLAGGTSTYEQYF.

V usage is TRBV5-1 and J usage is TRBJ1-1; D possibly corresponds to TRBD1 (6 bases). The CDR3 sequence is 15 residues long. Looked up from germline, CDR1 is SGHRS and CDR2 is YFSETQ. The V end lost 4 bases, the J end lost 0 bases, and 13 bases lay between the germline ends. CDR3 nucleotide sequence: TGCGCCAGCAGCCAATTGGGGACATTGAACACTGAAGCTTTCTTT. This translates into CASSQLGTLNTEAFF.

V is TRBV5-1 and J is TRBJ1-2, with 9 nucleotides matching TRBD1. This CDR3 region has 15 residues. CDR1 and CDR2 from the germline V gene are SGHRS and YFSETQ. J was trimmed by 7 bases and V by 0 bases; bases with no gene match: 7. CDR3 residues: CASSLAYRGQGGYTF. The CDR3 DNA reads as TGCGCCAGCAGCTTGGCCTACAGGGGGCAAGGTGGCTACACCTTC. The full variable domain, its missing parts supplied by reference TRBV5-1 and TRBJ1-2, is KAGVTQTPRYLIKTRGQQVTLSCSPISGHRSVSWYQQTPGQGLQFLFEYFSETQRNKGNFPGRFSGRQFSNSRSEMNVSTLELGDSALYLCASSLAYRGQGGYTFGSGTRLTVV.

The CDR3 spells CASSIEMGNQPQHF. CDR3 coding DNA: TGTGCCAGCAGCATAGAGATGGGCAATCAGCCCCAGCATTTT. This chain connects TRBV6-2 or TRBV6-3 to TRBJ1-5, with D uncertain. The germline CDR1 and CDR2 sequences are MNHEY and SVGEGT. Deletions cut 6 bases from V and 2 bases from J, with 11 bases between. The CDR3 runs to 14 residues.

V gene TRBV3-1 (or the pseudogene TRBV3-2) combines with J gene TRBJ2-5; D uncertain. There are 14 residues in the CDR3. Trimming removed 3 bases from V and 2 bases from J, with 10 bases in between. CDR1 and CDR2 (germline): LGHDT, YNNKEL (reference sequence). The CDR3 here is CASSQARRQETQYF. The CDR3 DNA sequence: TGTGCCAGCAGCCAGGCCCGCAGGCAAGAGACCCAGTACTTC.

The chain joins TRBV18 to TRBJ2-6, with unresolved D. Germline CDR1 reads KGHSH; CDR2 reads LQKENI. V was clipped by 2 bases and J by 0 bases, with 8 bases between them. The CDR3 is made up of 16 amino acids. The CDR3 DNA sequence: TGTGCCAGCTCACCAACCTCGGGCTCTGGGGCCAACGTCCTGACTTTC. Its protein is CASSPTSGSGANVLTF.

V and J are TRBV5-6 and TRBJ2-7, with 10 bases identical to TRBD1. This CDR3 comprises 14 residues. The ends lost 4 bases at V and 5 bases at J; junction bases unmatched: 6. Germline lookup yields CDR1 SGHDT and CDR2 YYEEEE. As DNA, the CDR3 is TGTGCCAGCAGCCCACTGGGACAGGGGAACGAGCAGTACTTC. Its protein is CASSPLGQGNEQYF.

The chain couples TRBV6-2 or TRBV6-3 to TRBJ2-7, with 13 positions matching TRBD2. The germline V gene encodes CDR1 MNHEY and CDR2 SVGEGT. This CDR3 contains 14 residues. V was clipped by 2 bases and J by 9 bases; unmatched bases: 4. CDR3 residues: CASSYPGLAGLQYF. The CDR3 DNA reads as TGTGCCAGCAGTTACCCGGGACTAGCGGGATTGCAGTACTTC.

V usage is TRBV27 and J usage is TRBJ1-2; 10 nucleotides align to TRBD1. The CDR3 totals 12 residues. Germline V CDR1 and CDR2: MNHEY, SMNVEV (reference sequence). The junction had 3 bases not matched to a gene; V was cut back by 6 bases and J by 8 bases. The CDR3 coding sequence is TGTGCCAGCAGGACAGGGGGCGTCGGCTACACCTTC. Protein sequence: CASRTGGVGYTF.

The chain carries TRBV5-6 and TRBJ1-6; 8 nucleotides agree with TRBD1. The trim removed 1 base at V and 8 bases at J, leaving 5 bases unmatched. The CDR3 contains 15 residues. Germline-derived CDR1 and CDR2 are SGHDT and YYEEEE. CDR3 in DNA: TGTGCCAGCAGCTTGATTGGACAGGGCTATTCACCCCTCCACTTT. Encoded protein: CASSLIGQGYSPLHF.

The chain carries TRBV11-1 and TRBJ2-3, with D possibly matching TRBD1 (5 bases). The CDR3 is 15 amino acids. The V end was cut by 5 bases, the J end by 4 bases, with 16 bases between. The germline CDR1 and CDR2 sequences are SGHAT and FQDESV (reference sequence). The CDR3 spells CASSPRKGLADTQYF. The DNA of the CDR3 is TGTGCCAGCAGCCCCAGGAAGGGGCTAGCAGATACGCAGTATTTT.

This clone was counted between two and nine times. This sequence joins TRBV29-1 and TRBJ2-2; TRBD1 might be the D (5 bases). Trimming left V 3 bases short and J 5 bases short, with 10 bases between. CDR3 size: 13 residues. Germline CDR1 reads SQVTM; CDR2 reads ANQGSEA. The CDR3 loop reads CSVEPKGTGELFF. CDR3 DNA sequence: TGCAGCGTTGAGCCGAAGGGGACCGGGGAGCTGTTTTTT.

This chain uses TRBV2 with TRBJ1-1; D possibly corresponds to TRBD1 (5 bases). The V end was cut by 3 bases, the J end by 10 bases, with 9 bases between. In germline, CDR1 is SNHLY, CDR2 FYNNEI. The CDR3 runs 11 residues. The CDR3 DNA reads as TGTGCCAGCAGTGATGGGGGGGTAGCTTTCTTT. It encodes CASSDGGVAFF.

Here the CDR3 DNA reads TGTGCCAGCAGTATGGGGGCTGTAGCTTTCTTT. Translated, it gives CASSMGAVAFF. The chain has TRBV5-6 and TRBJ1-1; tentatively, D is TRBD1 (6 bases). The germline V gene has CDR1 SGHDT and CDR2 YYEEEE. This CDR3 has 11 amino acids. Trimming removed 5 bases at V and 10 bases at J, with 12 bases between.

V usage is TRBV6-5 and J usage is TRBJ1-6; D uncertain. V gave up 11 bases and J gave up 2 bases, with 16 bases separating them. This CDR3 comprises 15 residues. CDR1 MNHEY and CDR2 SVGAGI come from the germline V gene. CDR3 nucleotides: TGTGCCTGTAAGCAGGATTTCGCCTATAATTCACCCCTCCACTTT. Its protein product is CACKQDFAYNSPLHF.

The chain has TRBV10-3 and TRBJ1-4, with 10 bases that match TRBD1. Germline loops: CDR1 ENHRY, CDR2 SYGVKD. The CDR3 extends over 17 amino acids. The CDR3 spells CVKNRDRGITTNEKLFF. The CDR3, as DNA: TGTGTGAAAAACCGGGACAGGGGAATTACAACTAATGAAAAACTGTTTTTT.

J is TRBJ1-3 and V is TRBV10-3; 8 nucleotides line up with TRBD1. The CDR3 runs 17 residues. From germline, CDR1 is ENHRY and CDR2 SYGVKD. The J segment lost 0 bases and the V segment lost 3 bases, leaving 7 bases of the junction unmatched. DNA for the CDR3: TGTGCCATCAGTGAAAGCCGGACAGGGAACTCTGGAAACACCATATATTTT. It is translated as CAISESRTGNSGNTIYF.

CDR3 sequence reads: CASSSDRDTDTQYF. As DNA, the CDR3 is TGTGCCAGCAGCTCGGACAGAGACACAGATACGCAGTATTTT. The chain links TRBV11-3 to TRBJ2-3; D may be TRBD1 (6 bases). V gave up 4 bases and J gave up 2 bases, with 10 bases separating them. The CDR3 runs 14 residues. Germline lookup yields CDR1 SGHNT and CDR2 YENEEA.

The CDR3 DNA is TGTGCCAGCAGCCCCGGAGGGTTTTCCGAGCAGTACTTC. This translates into CASSPGGFSEQYF. This sequence joins TRBV7-9 and TRBJ2-7, with a weak D call TRBD2 (6 bases). Germline V gives CDR1 SEHNR, CDR2 FQNEAQ (reference sequence). V was clipped by 5 bases and J by 6 bases, with 14 bases between them. The CDR3 runs 13 residues.

The CDR3 spells CASRLSTGGWGEQYF. The DNA of the CDR3 is TGTGCCAGCAGATTATCAACAGGGGGCTGGGGTGAGCAGTACTTC. The rearrangement uses TRBV6-5 and TRBJ2-7; the match to TRBD1 covers 9 bases. Looked up from germline, CDR1 is MNHEY and CDR2 is SVGAGI. This CDR3 has 15 amino acids. Trimming removed 6 bases from V and 7 bases from J; junction bases left unmatched: 13.

The rearrangement uses TRBV7-9 and TRBJ2-3; 7 nucleotides line up with TRBD2. The CDR3 is 14 amino acids. Germline V gene sequence: CDR1 SEHNR, CDR2 FQNEAQ (reference sequence). The trim removed 5 bases at V and 4 bases at J, leaving 6 bases unmatched. Written as DNA, the CDR3 is TGTGCCAGCAGCCCGGGCGGGAGATCAGATACGCAGTATTTT. Amino acids: CASSPGGRSDTQYF.

V gene TRBV5-5 combines with J gene TRBJ1-3, with no clear D. Germline-derived CDR1 and CDR2 are SGHKS and YYEKEE (reference sequence). The V end lost 0 bases, the J end lost 0 bases, and 10 bases lay between the germline ends. There are 16 residues in the CDR3. CDR3 region: CASSLEESLSGNTIYF. CDR3 DNA sequence: TGTGCCAGCAGCTTGGAAGAGTCCCTCTCTGGAAACACCATATATTTT.

J is TRBJ1-1 and V is TRBV11-2, with D tentatively TRBD1 (5 bases). The V gene lost 5 bases and the J gene lost 10 bases, with 17 bases spanning the gap. The CDR3 runs to 13 residues. Germline V gives CDR1 SGHAT, CDR2 FQNNGV. This CDR3 is CASSPRDGGAAFF. The CDR3 coding sequence is TGTGCCAGCAGCCCGCGGGACGGGGGTGCAGCTTTCTTT.

This clone was recorded once. V is TRBV12-3 or TRBV12-4 and J is TRBJ2-2; TRBD1 might be the D (6 bases). V dropped 6 bases and J dropped 7 bases, with 12 bases sitting between them. This CDR3 region has 13 residues. The CDR3: CASRSAGVGELFF. The CDR3 DNA follows: TGTGCCAGCAGGTCAGCAGGGGTCGGGGAGCTGTTTTTT.

This clone was seen only a few times. The chain couples TRBV19 to TRBJ1-1; D is ambiguous. V gave up 8 bases and J gave up 0 bases, with 13 bases separating them. Germline V gene lookup returns CDR1 LNHDA and CDR2 SQIVND (reference sequence). The CDR3 is 14 residues long. CDR3 bases: TGTGCCAGTTATTCGAGGGCCATGAACACTGAAGCTTTCTTT. This encodes CASYSRAMNTEAFF.

V is TRBV2 and J is TRBJ2-3, with D maybe TRBD2 (5 bases). CDR1 is SNHLY, CDR2 FYNNEI, per germline. The CDR3 consists of 11 residues. V shed 6 bases and J shed 11 bases, with 12 bases lying between them. The DNA of the CDR3 is TGTGCCAGCAGCGGACTTCTTGGGCAGTATTTT. The encoded protein is CASSGLLGQYF.